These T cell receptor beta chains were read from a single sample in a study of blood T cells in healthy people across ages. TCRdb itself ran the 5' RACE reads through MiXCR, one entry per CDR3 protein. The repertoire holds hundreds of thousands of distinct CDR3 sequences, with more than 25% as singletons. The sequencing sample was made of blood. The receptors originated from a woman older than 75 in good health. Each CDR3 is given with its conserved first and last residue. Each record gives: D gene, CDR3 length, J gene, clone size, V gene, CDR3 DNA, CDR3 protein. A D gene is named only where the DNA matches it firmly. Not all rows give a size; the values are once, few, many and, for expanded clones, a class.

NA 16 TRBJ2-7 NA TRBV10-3 TGTGCCATCAGTGAGTCAGCCGGAACTAGCTCCTACGAGCAGTACTTC CAISESAGTSSYEQYF
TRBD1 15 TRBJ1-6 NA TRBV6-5 TGTGCCAGTACCGACCGGACAGGGACGATGGGAGCCCTCCACTTT CASTDRTGTMGALHF
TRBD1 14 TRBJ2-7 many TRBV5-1 TGTGCCAGCTCACCCCGGACAGGGCCCTACGAGCAGTACTTC CASSPRTGPYEQYF
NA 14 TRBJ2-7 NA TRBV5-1 TGCGCCAGCGGCTTGGGTCCAGGGGGGTACGAGCAGTACTTC CASGLGPGGYEQYF
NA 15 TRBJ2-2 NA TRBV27 TGTGCCAGCAGTTTATCCGGCCGGGGCCCCGGGGAGCTGTTTTTT CASSLSGRGPGELFF
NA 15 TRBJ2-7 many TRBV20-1 TGCAGTGCTCCAACGGATGGTATCCAGTCCTACGAGCAGTACTTC CSAPTDGIQSYEQYF
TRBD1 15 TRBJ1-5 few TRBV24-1 TGTGCCACCAGTGAGGGGACAGGGTTCAATCAGCCCCAGCATTTT CATSEGTGFNQPQHF
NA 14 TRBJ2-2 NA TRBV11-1 TGTGCCAGCAGCCCGAACTTGGTCACCGGGGAGCTGTTTTTT CASSPNLVTGELFF
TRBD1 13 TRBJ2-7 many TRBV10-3 TGTGCCATCAGTGAGACCACAGGGGACGAGCAGTACTTC CAISETTGDEQYF
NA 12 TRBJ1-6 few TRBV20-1 TGCAGTGCTAGATCTGGGAACTCACCCCTCCACTTT CSARSGNSPLHF
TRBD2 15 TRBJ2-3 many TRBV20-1 TGCAGTGCTAGAGGCGGGGGGGCCAAAACAGATACGCAGTATTTT CSARGGGAKTDTQYF
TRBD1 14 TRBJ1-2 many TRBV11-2 TGTGCCAGCAGCTTAGCAGACAGGGTCTATGGCTACACCTTC CASSLADRVYGYTF
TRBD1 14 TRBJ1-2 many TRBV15 TGTGCCACCAGCAGAGCAGGGACAGGGGGTGGCTACACCTTC CATSRAGTGGGYTF
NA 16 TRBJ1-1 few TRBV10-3 TGTGCCACCGAAACCCCAACCAGGGCTTTGAACACTGAAGCTTTCTTT CATETPTRALNTEAFF
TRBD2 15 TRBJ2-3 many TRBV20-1 TGCAGTGCTAGAGATTGGGGGGGGGTCCCAGATACGCAGTATTTT CSARDWGGVPDTQYF